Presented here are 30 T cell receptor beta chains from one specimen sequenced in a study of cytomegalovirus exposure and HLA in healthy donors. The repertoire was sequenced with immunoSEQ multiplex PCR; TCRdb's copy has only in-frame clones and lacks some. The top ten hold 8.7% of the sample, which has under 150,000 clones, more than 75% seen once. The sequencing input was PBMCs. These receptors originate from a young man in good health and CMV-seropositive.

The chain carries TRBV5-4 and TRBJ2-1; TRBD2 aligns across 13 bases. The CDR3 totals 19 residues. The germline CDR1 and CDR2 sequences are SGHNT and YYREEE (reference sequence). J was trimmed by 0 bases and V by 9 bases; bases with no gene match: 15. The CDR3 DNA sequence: TGTGCCACCTCCCAAGGACTAGCGGGAGCCCACGGCTCCTACAATGAGCAGTTCTTC. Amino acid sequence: CATSQGLAGAHGSYNEQFF.

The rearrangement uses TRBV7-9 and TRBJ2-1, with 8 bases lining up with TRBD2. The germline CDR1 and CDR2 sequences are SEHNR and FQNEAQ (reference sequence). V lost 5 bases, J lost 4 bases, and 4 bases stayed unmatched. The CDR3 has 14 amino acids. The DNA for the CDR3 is TGTGCCAGCAGCCTGACTAGCGAGTACAATGAGCAGTTCTTC. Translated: CASSLTSEYNEQFF.

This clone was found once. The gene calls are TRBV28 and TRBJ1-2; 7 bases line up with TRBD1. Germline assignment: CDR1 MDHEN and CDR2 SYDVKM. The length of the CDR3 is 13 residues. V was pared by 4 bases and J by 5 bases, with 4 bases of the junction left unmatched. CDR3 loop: CASSSSRGYGYTF. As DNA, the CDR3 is TGTGCCAGCAGTTCTTCCAGGGGGTATGGCTACACCTTC.

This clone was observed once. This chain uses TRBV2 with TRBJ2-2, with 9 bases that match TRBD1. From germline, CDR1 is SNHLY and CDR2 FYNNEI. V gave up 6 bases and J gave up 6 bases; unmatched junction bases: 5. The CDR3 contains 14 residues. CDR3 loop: CASRTGTGPGELFF. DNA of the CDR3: TGTGCCAGCAGAACCGGGACAGGGCCCGGGGAGCTGTTTTTT.

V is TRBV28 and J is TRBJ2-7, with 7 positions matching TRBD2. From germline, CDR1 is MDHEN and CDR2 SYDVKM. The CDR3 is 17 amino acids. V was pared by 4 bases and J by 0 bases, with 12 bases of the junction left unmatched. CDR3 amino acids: CASSSLHLADLSYEQYF. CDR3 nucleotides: TGTGCCAGCAGTTCCCTACACCTAGCGGACCTCTCCTACGAGCAGTACTTC.

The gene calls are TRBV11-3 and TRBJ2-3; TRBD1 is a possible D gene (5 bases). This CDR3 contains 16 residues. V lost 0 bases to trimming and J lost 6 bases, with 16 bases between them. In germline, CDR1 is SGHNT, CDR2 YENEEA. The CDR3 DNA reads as TGTGCCAGCAGCTTAGAACCCGCCACCACAGGTGATACGCAGTATTTT. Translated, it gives CASSLEPATTGDTQYF.

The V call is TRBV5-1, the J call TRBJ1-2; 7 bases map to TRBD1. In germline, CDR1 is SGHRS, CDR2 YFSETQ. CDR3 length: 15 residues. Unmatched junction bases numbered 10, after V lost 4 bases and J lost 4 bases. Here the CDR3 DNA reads TGCGCCAGCAGCGCTGAGGGGGCTGCTACCTATGGCTACACCTTC. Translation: CASSAEGAATYGYTF.

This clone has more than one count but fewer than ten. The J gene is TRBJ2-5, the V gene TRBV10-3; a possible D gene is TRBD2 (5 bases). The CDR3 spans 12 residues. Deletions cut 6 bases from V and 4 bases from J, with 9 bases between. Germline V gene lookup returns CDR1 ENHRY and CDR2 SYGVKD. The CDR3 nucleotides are TGTGCCATCAGCTACAGCGGAGAGACCCAGTACTTC. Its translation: CAISYSGETQYF.

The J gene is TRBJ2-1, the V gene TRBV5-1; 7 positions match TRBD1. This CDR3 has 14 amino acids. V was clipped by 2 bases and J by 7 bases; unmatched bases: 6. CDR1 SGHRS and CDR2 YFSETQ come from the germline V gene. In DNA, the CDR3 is TGCGCCAGCAGCTTAGGGACAGTTGGTAATGAGCAGTTCTTC. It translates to CASSLGTVGNEQFF.

Here the CDR3 DNA reads TGTGCCAGCAGTTTAGAAGGGTGGGGAGAGCCCTCTTACAATGAGCAGTTCTTC. This encodes CASSLEGWGEPSYNEQFF. The rearrangement joins TRBV27 to TRBJ2-1; the D gene is possibly TRBD2 (5 bases). Germline CDR1 reads MNHEY; CDR2 reads SMNVEV (reference sequence). Trimming left V 2 bases short and J 4 bases short, with 21 bases between. The CDR3 spans 18 residues.

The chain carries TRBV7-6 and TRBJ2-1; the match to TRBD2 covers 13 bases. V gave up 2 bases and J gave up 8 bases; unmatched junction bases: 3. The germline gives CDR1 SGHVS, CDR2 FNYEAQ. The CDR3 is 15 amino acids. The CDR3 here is CASSLRTSGSDEQFF. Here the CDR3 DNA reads TGTGCCAGCAGCTTAAGGACTAGCGGGAGTGATGAGCAGTTCTTC.

The CDR3 region is CASRGQQETQYF. CDR3 nucleotides: TGTGCCAGCAGGGGACAGCAAGAGACCCAGTACTTC. This chain joins TRBV6-5 and TRBJ2-5; 7 positions agree with TRBD1. V was pared by 6 bases and J by 2 bases, with 0 bases of the junction left unmatched. The CDR3 sequence is 12 residues long. Germline loops: CDR1 MNHEY, CDR2 SVGAGI.

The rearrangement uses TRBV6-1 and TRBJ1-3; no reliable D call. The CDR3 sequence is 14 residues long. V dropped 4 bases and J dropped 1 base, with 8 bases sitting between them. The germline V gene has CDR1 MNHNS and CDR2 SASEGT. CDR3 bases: TGTGCCAGCAGTGTTGGGGAGTCTGGAAACACCATATATTTT. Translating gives CASSVGESGNTIYF.

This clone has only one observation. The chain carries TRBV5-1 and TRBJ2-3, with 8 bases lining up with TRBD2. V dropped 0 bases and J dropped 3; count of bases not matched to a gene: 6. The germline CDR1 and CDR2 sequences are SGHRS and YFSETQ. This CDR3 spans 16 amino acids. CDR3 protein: CASSLAGLATTDTQYF. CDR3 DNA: TGCGCCAGCAGCTTGGCCGGACTAGCTACGACAGATACGCAGTATTTT.

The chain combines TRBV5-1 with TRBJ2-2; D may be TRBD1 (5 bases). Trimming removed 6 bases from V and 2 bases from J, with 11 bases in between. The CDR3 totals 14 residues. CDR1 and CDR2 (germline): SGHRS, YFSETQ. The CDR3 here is CASNGWGNTGELFF. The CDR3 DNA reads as TGCGCCAGCAACGGCTGGGGCAACACCGGGGAGCTGTTTTTT. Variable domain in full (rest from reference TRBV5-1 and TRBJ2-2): KAGVTQTPRYLIKTRGQQVTLSCSPISGHRSVSWYQQTPGQGLQFLFEYFSETQRNKGNFPGRFSGRQFSNSRSEMNVSTLELGDSALYLCASNGWGNTGELFFGEGSRLTVL.

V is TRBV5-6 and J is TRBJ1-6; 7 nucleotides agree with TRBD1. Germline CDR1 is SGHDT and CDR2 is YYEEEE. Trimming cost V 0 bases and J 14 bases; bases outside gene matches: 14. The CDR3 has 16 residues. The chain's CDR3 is CASSLVSTGKGGALHF. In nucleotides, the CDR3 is TGTGCCAGCAGCTTGGTCTCGACAGGGAAAGGTGGGGCCCTCCACTTT.

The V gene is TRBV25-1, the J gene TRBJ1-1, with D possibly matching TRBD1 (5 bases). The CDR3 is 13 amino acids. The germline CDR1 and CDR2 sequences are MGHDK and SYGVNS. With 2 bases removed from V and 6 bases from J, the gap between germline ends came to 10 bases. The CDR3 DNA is TGTGCCAGCAGTGAAGACAGCTGGGCTGAAGCTTTCTTT. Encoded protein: CASSEDSWAEAFF.

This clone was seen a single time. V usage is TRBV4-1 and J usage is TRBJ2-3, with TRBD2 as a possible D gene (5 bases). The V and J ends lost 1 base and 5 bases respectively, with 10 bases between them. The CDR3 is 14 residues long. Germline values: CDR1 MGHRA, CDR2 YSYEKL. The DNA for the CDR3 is TGCGCCAGCAGCCAAGGGACTGTTAAAGATACGCAGTATTTT. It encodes CASSQGTVKDTQYF.

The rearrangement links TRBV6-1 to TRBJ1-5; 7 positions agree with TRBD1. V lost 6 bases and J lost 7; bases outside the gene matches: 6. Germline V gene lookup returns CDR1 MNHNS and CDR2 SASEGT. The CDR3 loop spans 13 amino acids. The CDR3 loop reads CASRLQGRQPQHF. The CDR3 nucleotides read TGTGCCAGCAGACTACAGGGGCGGCAGCCCCAGCATTTT.

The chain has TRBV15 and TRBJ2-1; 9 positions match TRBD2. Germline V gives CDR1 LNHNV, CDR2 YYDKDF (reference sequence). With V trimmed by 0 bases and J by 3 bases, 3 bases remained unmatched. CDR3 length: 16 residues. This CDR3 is CATSREERGVYNEQFF. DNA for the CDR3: TGTGCCACCAGCAGAGAGGAGCGGGGGGTCTACAATGAGCAGTTCTTC.

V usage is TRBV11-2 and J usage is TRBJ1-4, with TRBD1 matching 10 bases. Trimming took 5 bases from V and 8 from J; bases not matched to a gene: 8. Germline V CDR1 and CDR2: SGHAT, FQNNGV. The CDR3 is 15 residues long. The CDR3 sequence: CASSPRGQGMEKLFF. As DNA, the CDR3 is TGTGCCAGCAGCCCCCGGGGACAGGGGATGGAAAAACTGTTTTTT.

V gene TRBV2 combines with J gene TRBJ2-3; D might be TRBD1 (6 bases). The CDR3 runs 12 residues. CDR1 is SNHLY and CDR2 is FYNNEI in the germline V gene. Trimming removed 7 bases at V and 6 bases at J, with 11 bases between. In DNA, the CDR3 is TGTGCCAGCACCAGGACAGTCGATACGCAGTATTTT. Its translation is CASTRTVDTQYF.

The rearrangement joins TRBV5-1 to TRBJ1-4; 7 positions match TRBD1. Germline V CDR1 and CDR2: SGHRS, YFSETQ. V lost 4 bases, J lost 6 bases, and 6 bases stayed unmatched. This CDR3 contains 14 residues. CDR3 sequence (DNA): TGCGCCAGCAGCCTAGGGGGCGAGTATGAAAAACTGTTTTTT. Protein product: CASSLGGEYEKLFF. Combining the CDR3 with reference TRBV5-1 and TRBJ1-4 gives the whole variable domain KAGVTQTPRYLIKTRGQQVTLSCSPISGHRSVSWYQQTPGQGLQFLFEYFSETQRNKGNFPGRFSGRQFSNSRSEMNVSTLELGDSALYLCASSLGGEYEKLFFGSGTQLSVL.

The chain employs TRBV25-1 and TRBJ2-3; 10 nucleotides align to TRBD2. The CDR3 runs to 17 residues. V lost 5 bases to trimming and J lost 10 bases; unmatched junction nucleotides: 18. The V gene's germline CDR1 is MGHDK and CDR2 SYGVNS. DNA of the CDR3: TGTGCCAGCAGTAGTCCAAGAGCGGGAGGGGCGTTTGGAGCGCAGTATTTT. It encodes CASSSPRAGGAFGAQYF.

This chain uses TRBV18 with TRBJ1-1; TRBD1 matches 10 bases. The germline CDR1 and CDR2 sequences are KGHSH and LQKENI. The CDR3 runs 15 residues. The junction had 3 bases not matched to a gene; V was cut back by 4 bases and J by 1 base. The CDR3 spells CASSLGTGANTEAFF. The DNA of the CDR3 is TGTGCCAGCTCACTGGGGACAGGGGCGAACACTGAAGCTTTCTTT.

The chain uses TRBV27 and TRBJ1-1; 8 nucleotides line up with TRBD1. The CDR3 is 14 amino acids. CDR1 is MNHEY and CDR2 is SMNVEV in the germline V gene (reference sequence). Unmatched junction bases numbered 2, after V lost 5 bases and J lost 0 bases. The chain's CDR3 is CASSEQGVNTEAFF. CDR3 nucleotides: TGTGCCAGCAGTGAACAGGGGGTGAACACTGAAGCTTTCTTT.

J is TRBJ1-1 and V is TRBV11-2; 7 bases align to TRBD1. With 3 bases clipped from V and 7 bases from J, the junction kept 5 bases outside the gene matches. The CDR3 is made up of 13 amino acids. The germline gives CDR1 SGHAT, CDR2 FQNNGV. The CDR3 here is CASSFEQGYEAFF. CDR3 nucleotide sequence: TGTGCCAGCAGCTTTGAACAGGGGTATGAAGCTTTCTTT.

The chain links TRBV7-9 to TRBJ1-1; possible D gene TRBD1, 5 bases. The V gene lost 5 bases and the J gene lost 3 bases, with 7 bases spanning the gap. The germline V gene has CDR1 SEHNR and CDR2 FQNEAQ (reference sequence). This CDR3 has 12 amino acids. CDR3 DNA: TGTGCCAGCAGCCGGGGGGACACTGAAGCTTTCTTT. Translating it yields CASSRGDTEAFF.

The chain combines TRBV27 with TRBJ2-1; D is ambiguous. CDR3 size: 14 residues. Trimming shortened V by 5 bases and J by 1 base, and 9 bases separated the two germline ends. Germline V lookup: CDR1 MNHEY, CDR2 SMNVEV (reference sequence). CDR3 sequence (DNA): TGTGCCAGCAGTCAACCCCAGTCCTACAATGAGCAGTTCTTC. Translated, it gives CASSQPQSYNEQFF.

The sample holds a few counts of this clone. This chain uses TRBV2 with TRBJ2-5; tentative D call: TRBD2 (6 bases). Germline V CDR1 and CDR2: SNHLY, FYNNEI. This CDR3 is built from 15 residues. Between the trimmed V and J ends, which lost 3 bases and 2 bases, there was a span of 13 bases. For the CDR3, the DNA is TGTGCCAGCAGTGATTGGGCGGGGATGCAAGAGACCCAGTACTTC. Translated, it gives CASSDWAGMQETQYF.